The next 23 T cell receptor beta chains were all read from a single sample in a study of blood T cell repertoires in COVID-19 (dated by TCRdb to 2020 to 2021). Library method: the immunoSEQ multiplex PCR assay. TCRdb limited this immuneACCESS table to in-frame rearrangements with V and J called. A share of clones is missing; checked studies link under half to unresolved V genes, and the rest is unexplained. Present in this sample are tens of thousands of clones, less than 95% of which were seen just once. The ten largest clones capture around 0.93% of the sample. Material for sequencing was peripheral blood. These receptor sequences come from a woman aged 45-65 years in a cohort sampled during active COVID-19.

This rearrangement joins TRBV11-2 to TRBJ2-7; D ambiguous. The CDR3 runs 14 residues. The germline CDR1 and CDR2 sequences are SGHAT and FQNNGV. Trimming removed 1 base at V and 4 bases at J, with 11 bases between. The CDR3 DNA is TGTGCCAGCAGCTTAGCCCCTCTTAGTTACGAGCAGTACTTC. It encodes CASSLAPLSYEQYF.

The rearrangement joins TRBV20-1 to TRBJ2-1; weak D call: TRBD2 (5 bases). The CDR3 has 13 amino acids. V was cut by 3 bases and J by 8 bases, with 14 bases left in between. Germline V lookup: CDR1 DFQATT, CDR2 SNEGSKA (reference sequence). The CDR3 protein is CSASGRAAYEQFF. In nucleotides, the CDR3 is TGCAGTGCTAGTGGGCGGGCCGCGTATGAGCAGTTCTTC.

The gene calls are TRBV6-1 and TRBJ1-2; the D gene is possibly TRBD1 (6 bases). This CDR3 has 15 amino acids. Germline V gene sequence: CDR1 MNHNS, CDR2 SASEGT. V dropped 0 bases and J dropped 4 bases, with 12 bases sitting between them. The CDR3, as DNA: TGTGCCAGCAGTGAAGCGCTCGGGGGGGCCTATGGCTACACCTTC. Its protein is CASSEALGGAYGYTF.

The V call is TRBV28, the J call TRBJ2-1; 10 nucleotides align to TRBD2. The CDR3 length is 17 residues. V was clipped by 5 bases and J by 3 bases; unmatched bases: 10. Germline values: CDR1 MDHEN, CDR2 SYDVKM. In DNA, the CDR3 is TGTGCCAGCAGTACCATTCTAGCGGGAGTAATCTACAATGAGCAGTTCTTC. This codes for CASSTILAGVIYNEQFF.

V usage is TRBV10-1 and J usage is TRBJ2-3, with TRBD2 as a possible D gene (5 bases). Trimming took off 8 bases at V and 2 bases at J, with 17 bases between the two ends. The CDR3 sequence is 15 residues long. Germline CDR1 and CDR2: WNHNN and SYGVQD (reference sequence). CDR3 DNA sequence: TGCGCCAGCCGTTATGGACGGGAACCCACAGATACGCAGTATTTT. Translating it yields CASRYGREPTDTQYF.

This clone was observed a handful of times. The genes are TRBV28 and TRBJ2-1; 8 bases are shared with TRBD2. J gave up 1 base and V 10 bases, and 6 bases lay outside the gene matches. The germline V gene encodes CDR1 MDHEN and CDR2 SYDVKM. The CDR3 covers 14 residues. The CDR3 protein is CAIQAGVSYNEQFF. The CDR3 nucleotides are TGTGCCATCCAAGCGGGAGTATCCTACAATGAGCAGTTCTTC.

This chain uses TRBV27 with TRBJ1-6; D is uncertain. V shed 5 bases and J shed 7 bases, with 9 bases lying between them. Germline CDR1 MNHEY, CDR2 SMNVEV (reference sequence). CDR3 size: 13 residues. The CDR3 nucleotides are TGTGCCAGCAGTGTGGGCAGGAATTCACCCCTCCACTTT. Protein product: CASSVGRNSPLHF.

The V call is TRBV30, the J call TRBJ1-2; D is perhaps TRBD1 (5 bases). CDR1 GTSNPN and CDR2 SVGIG come from the germline V gene (reference sequence). The CDR3 extends over 15 amino acids. Trimming pared 5 bases from V and 4 bases from J, leaving 20 bases between. Here the CDR3 DNA reads TGTGCCTGGCACGAGCCGGGGGGGTTCGGCTATGGCTACACCTTC. Encoded protein: CAWHEPGGFGYGYTF.

The chain employs TRBV29-1 and TRBJ2-1, with unresolved D. The CDR3 totals 11 residues. V gave up 4 bases and J gave up 11 bases, with 12 bases separating them. CDR1 SQVTM and CDR2 ANQGSEA come from the germline V gene. The chain's CDR3 is CSVGPSSQQFF. DNA of the CDR3: TGCAGCGTTGGGCCGAGTAGCCAGCAGTTCTTC.

The rearrangement joins TRBV19 to TRBJ1-2; tentatively, D is TRBD1 (6 bases). CDR3 length equals 14 residues. CDR1 and CDR2 from the germline V gene are LNHDA and SQIVND (reference sequence). V dropped 6 bases and J dropped 0 bases, with 11 bases sitting between them. CDR3 residues: CASRTGFANYGYTF. The CDR3 DNA sequence: TGTGCCAGTAGAACAGGGTTTGCTAACTATGGCTACACCTTC. Full variable domain (missing parts from reference TRBV19 and TRBJ1-2): DGGITQSPKYLFRKEGQNVTLSCEQNLNHDAMYWYRQDPGQGLRLIYYSQIVNDFQKGDIAEGYSVSREKKESFPLTVTSAQKNPTAFYLCASRTGFANYGYTFGSGTRLTVV.

The chain couples TRBV15 to TRBJ2-3; tentatively, D is TRBD2 (6 bases). Germline-derived CDR1 and CDR2 are LNHNV and YYDKDF (reference sequence). The V end was cut by 7 bases, the J end by 8 bases, with 16 bases between. There are 13 residues in the CDR3. The CDR3 loop reads CATKTAGIGTQYF. Here the CDR3 DNA reads TGTGCCACCAAGACTGCGGGGATCGGTACGCAGTATTTT. The full variable domain, its missing parts supplied by reference TRBV15 and TRBJ2-3, is DAMVIQNPRYQVTQFGKPVTLSCSQTLNHNVMYWYQQKSSQAPKLLFHYYDKDFNNEADTPDNFQSRRPNTSFCFLDIRSPGLGDTAMYLCATKTAGIGTQYFGPGTRLTVL.

This clone was observed a single time. V is TRBV5-8 and J is TRBJ2-7; a weak D match, TRBD2 (5 bases). The V and J ends lost 6 bases and 3 bases respectively, with 13 bases between them. This CDR3 spans 13 amino acids. Germline V gene data show CDR1 as SGHTS and CDR2 as YDEGEE. The DNA for the CDR3 is TGTGCCAGCATCCTTCCGGGATACTACGAGCAGTACTTC. It specifies CASILPGYYEQYF.

The rearrangement uses TRBV6-5 and TRBJ2-2; TRBD2 agrees at 7 bases. V shed 10 bases, J shed 4 bases, and the junction held 6 bases outside the gene matches. CDR1 and CDR2 from the germline V gene are MNHEY and SVGAGI. The CDR3 has 13 residues. The CDR3, as DNA: TGTGCCATCCCTAGGGAGGGCACCGGGGAGCTGTTTTTT. Translating gives CAIPREGTGELFF.

The chain carries TRBV5-1 and TRBJ1-4; D is possibly TRBD1 (6 bases). V was trimmed by 4 bases and J by 8 bases, leaving 18 bases between them. Germline CDR1 SGHRS, CDR2 YFSETQ. This CDR3 region has 15 residues. The CDR3 DNA reads as TGCGCCAGCAGCGGCGGACAGCACCGAGGCGAAAAACTGTTTTTT. Its protein is CASSGGQHRGEKLFF.

V and J are TRBV7-6 and TRBJ1-4; D gene unclear. The germline V gene has CDR1 SGHVS and CDR2 FNYEAQ. This CDR3 has 14 residues. V lost 6 bases and J lost 3, with 11 bases in between. CDR3 nucleotides: TGTGCCAGCAGTCAAAGCTTGGCTAATGAAAAACTGTTTTTT. This encodes CASSQSLANEKLFF.

This chain links TRBV27 with TRBJ2-7; possible D gene TRBD2, 7 bases. CDR3 length: 16 residues. Germline CDR1 and CDR2: MNHEY and SMNVEV (reference sequence). The ends were cut back, 5 bases at V and 1 base at J, with 18 bases in the middle. The CDR3 nucleotides read TGTGCCAGCAGTCCTACCGGGGGGCAGGGATCCTACGAGCAGTACTTC. Its translation is CASSPTGGQGSYEQYF.

The chain recombines TRBV28 with TRBJ2-1; D remains ambiguous. CDR3 size: 11 residues. Germline assignment: CDR1 MDHEN and CDR2 SYDVKM. Trimming removed 2 bases from V and 8 bases from J, with 4 bases in between. As DNA, the CDR3 is TGTGCCAGCAGTTTACAGTATGAGCAGTTCTTC. Translating gives CASSLQYEQFF.

This chain connects TRBV3-1 (or the pseudogene TRBV3-2) to TRBJ2-1; no firm D call. CDR3 length: 14 amino acids. V was shortened by 5 bases and J by 10 bases, with 18 bases between the two germline ends. Germline assignment: CDR1 LGHDT and CDR2 YNNKEL (reference sequence). As DNA, the CDR3 is TGTGCCAGCAGCTCCCGCGGTGCGGCGAGGGAGCAGTTCTTC. Its translation is CASSSRGAAREQFF.

The chain is built from TRBV15 and TRBJ1-1; 9 bases are a match to TRBD1. The germline gives CDR1 LNHNV, CDR2 YYDKDF (reference sequence). Losses at the gene ends were 4 bases for V and 4 bases for J; bases not matched to a gene: 7. The CDR3 spans 15 residues. CDR3 bases: TGTGCCACCAGCACTAGGGGACAGGGACTCACTGAAGCTTTCTTT. Amino acid sequence: CATSTRGQGLTEAFF.

V is TRBV20-1 and J is TRBJ1-2, with TRBD1 matching 7 bases. This CDR3 is 11 amino acids long. Germline CDR1 is DFQATT and CDR2 is SNEGSKA (reference sequence). Trimming took 5 bases from V and 7 from J; bases not matched to a gene: 4. In DNA form, the CDR3 reads TGCAGTGCTTACTGGGACAGTGGCTACACCTTC. Translating gives CSAYWDSGYTF.

The chain links TRBV6-5 to TRBJ1-3; TRBD1 matches 7 bases. The CDR3 loop spans 16 amino acids. V lost 0 bases and J lost 7; bases outside the gene matches: 9. Per the germline V gene, CDR1 is MNHEY and CDR2 is SVGAGI. In nucleotides, the CDR3 is TGTGCCAGCAGTTACTCGAGTTATACAGGGGCCAACACCATATATTTT. Translated, it gives CASSYSSYTGANTIYF.

This clone was observed a handful of times. The J gene is TRBJ2-3, the V gene TRBV5-6; 7 positions agree with TRBD1. The CDR3 length is 12 residues. V dropped 7 bases and J dropped 5; count of bases not matched to a gene: 4. Germline lookup yields CDR1 SGHDT and CDR2 YYEEEE. The CDR3: CASGQGEDTQYF. The CDR3 region has the DNA TGTGCCAGCGGGCAGGGGGAAGATACGCAGTATTTT.

V and J are TRBV2 and TRBJ1-2; D is unclear. CDR3 length equals 13 residues. Germline V CDR1 and CDR2: SNHLY, FYNNEI. V was cut by 6 bases and J by 4 bases, with 12 bases left in between. The CDR3 region is CASSDLGGYGYTF. The CDR3 DNA reads as TGTGCCAGCAGCGACCTCGGCGGCTATGGCTACACCTTC.